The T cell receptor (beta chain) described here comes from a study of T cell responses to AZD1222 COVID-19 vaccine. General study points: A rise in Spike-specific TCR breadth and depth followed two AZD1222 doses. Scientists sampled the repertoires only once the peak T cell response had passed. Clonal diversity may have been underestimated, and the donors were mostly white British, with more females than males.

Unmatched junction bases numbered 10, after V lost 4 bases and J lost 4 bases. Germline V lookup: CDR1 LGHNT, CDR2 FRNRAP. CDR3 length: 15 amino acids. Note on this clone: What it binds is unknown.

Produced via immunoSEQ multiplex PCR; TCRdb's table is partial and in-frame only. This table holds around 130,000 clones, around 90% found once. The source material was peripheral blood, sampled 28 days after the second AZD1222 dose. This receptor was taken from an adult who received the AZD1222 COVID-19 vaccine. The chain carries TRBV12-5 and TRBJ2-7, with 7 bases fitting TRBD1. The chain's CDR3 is CASGWNQGQFYEQYF. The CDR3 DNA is TGTGCTAGTGGTTGGAACCAGGGACAGTTTTACGAGCAGTACTTC.